This T cell receptor beta chain came from a study of cytomegalovirus exposure and HLA in healthy donors. Study-level results: Accurate predictions that matched the HLA-A and HLA-B alleles of most subjects were reportedly made from TCR beta sequences. Most TCR sequences were seen very rarely across donors, but some public TCRs occurred in many.

A note on this clone: Its antigen is still unknown.

Germline values: CDR1 MNHEY, CDR2 SVGAGI. Unmatched junction bases numbered 3, after V lost 0 bases and J lost 6 bases. The CDR3 is made up of 14 amino acids. Both 60 Vbeta primers and 13 Jbeta primers went into the PCR. Profiled with immunoSEQ multiplex PCR; TCRdb holds only in-frame clones, not every one. The profile covers under 200,000 clones, with around 80% appearing a single time and approximately 2% taken by the ten largest. Sequencing used PBMCs. The clonotype comes from a man aged 30 to 39 in good health and CMV-seronegative. The genes are TRBV6-5 and TRBJ2-3; 7 nucleotides line up with TRBD1. CDR3 sequence: CASSYSKGADTQYF. Written as DNA, the CDR3 is TGTGCCAGCAGTTACTCGAAGGGGGCGGATACGCAGTATTTT.